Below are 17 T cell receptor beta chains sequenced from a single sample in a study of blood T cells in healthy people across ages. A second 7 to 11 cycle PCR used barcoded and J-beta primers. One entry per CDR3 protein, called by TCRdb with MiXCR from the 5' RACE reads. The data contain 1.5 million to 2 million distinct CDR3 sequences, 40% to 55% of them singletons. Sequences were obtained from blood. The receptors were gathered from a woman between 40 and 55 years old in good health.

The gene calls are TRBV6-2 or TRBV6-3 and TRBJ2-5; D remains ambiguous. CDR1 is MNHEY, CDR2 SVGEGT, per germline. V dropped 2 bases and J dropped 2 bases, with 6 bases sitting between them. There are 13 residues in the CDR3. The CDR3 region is CASSYPIQETQYF. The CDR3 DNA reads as TGTGCCAGCAGTTACCCTATTCAAGAGACCCAGTACTTC.

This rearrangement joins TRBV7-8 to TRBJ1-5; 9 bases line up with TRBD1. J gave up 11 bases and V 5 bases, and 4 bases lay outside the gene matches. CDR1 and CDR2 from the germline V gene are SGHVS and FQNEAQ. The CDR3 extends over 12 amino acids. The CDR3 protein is CASSPGDRAQHF. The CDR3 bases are TGTGCCAGCAGCCCAGGGGACAGGGCCCAGCATTTT. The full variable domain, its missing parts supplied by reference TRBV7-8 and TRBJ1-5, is GAGVSQSPRYKVAKRGQDVALRCDPISGHVSLFWYQQALGQGPEFLTYFQNEAQLDKSGLPSDRFFAERPEGSVSTLKIQRTQQEDSAVYLCASSPGDRAQHFGDGTRLSIL.

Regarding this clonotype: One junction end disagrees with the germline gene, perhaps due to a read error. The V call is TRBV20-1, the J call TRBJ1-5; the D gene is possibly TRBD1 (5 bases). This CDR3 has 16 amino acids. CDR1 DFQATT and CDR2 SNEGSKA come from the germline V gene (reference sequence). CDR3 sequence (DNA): TGCAGTGTTAGAGTCCCGGGGGACGGGGGCAATCAGCCCCAGCATTTT. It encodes CSVRVPGDGGNQPQHF.

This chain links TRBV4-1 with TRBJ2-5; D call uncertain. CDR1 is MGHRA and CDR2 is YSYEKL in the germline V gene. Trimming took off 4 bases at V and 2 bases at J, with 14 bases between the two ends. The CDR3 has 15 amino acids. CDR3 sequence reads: CASSRRISPQETQYF. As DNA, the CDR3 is TGCGCCAGCAGCCGACGGATCTCCCCTCAAGAGACCCAGTACTTC.

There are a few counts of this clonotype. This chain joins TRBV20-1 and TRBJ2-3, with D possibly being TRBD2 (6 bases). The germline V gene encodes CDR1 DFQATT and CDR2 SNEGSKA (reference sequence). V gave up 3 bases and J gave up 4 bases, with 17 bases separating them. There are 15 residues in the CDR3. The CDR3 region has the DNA TGCAGTGCTAGTCCGGGGGTACGGTTCGCAGATACGCAGTATTTT. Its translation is CSASPGVRFADTQYF.

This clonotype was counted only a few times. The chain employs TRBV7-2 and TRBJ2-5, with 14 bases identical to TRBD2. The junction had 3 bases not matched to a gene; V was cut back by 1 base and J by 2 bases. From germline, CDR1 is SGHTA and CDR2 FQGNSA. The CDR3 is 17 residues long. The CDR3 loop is CASSLGLAGGQQETQYF. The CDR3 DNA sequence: TGTGCCAGCAGCTTAGGACTAGCGGGGGGGCAACAAGAGACCCAGTACTTC.

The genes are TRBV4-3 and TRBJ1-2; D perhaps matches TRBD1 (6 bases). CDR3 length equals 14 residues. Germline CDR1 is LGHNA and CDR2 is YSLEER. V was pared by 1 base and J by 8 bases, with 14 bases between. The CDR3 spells CASSQGLQGRGYTF. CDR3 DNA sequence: TGCGCCAGCAGCCAAGGGCTTCAGGGGAGGGGCTACACCTTC.

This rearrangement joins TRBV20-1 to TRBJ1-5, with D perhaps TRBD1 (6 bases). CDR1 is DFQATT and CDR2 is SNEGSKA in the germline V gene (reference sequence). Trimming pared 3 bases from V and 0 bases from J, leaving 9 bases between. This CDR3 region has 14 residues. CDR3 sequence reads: CSARGAYSNQPQHF. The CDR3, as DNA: TGCAGTGCTAGGGGGGCGTATAGCAATCAGCCCCAGCATTTT.

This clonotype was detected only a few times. CDR3 protein: CASSLRTGYSPLHF. The CDR3 coding sequence is TGTGCCAGCAGCCTACGGACAGGGTATTCACCCCTCCACTTT. V and J are TRBV7-9 and TRBJ1-6, with 8 bases aligning to TRBD1. This CDR3 comprises 14 residues. Germline trimming cut 5 bases from V and 8 bases from J; bases unmatched to any gene: 5. Looked up from germline, CDR1 is SEHNR and CDR2 is FQNEAQ (reference sequence).

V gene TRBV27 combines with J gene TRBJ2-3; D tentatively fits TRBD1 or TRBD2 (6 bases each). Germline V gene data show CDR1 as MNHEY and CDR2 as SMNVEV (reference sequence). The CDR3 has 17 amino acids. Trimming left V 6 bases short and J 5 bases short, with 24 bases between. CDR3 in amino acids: CASSPRWGAFVGDTQYF. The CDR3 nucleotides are TGTGCCAGCAGCCCGCGCTGGGGGGCCTTTGTCGGAGATACGCAGTATTTT.

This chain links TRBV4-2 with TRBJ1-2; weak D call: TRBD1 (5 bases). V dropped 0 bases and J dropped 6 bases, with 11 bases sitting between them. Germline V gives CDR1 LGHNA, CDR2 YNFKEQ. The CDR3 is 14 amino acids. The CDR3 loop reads CASSQDQGADGYTF. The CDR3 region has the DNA TGTGCCAGCAGCCAAGATCAGGGCGCAGATGGCTACACCTTC.

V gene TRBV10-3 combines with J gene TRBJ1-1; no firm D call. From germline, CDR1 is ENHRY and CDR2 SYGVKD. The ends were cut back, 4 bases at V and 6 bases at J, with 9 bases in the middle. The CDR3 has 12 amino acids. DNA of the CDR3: TGTGCCATCAGTGGCACGACGGCTGAAGCTTTCTTT. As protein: CAISGTTAEAFF.

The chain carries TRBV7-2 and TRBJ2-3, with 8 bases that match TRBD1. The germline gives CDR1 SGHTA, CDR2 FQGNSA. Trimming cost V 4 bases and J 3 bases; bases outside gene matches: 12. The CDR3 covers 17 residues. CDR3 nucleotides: TGTGCCAGCAGCTGGCCCGACAGGGGAAAGCAGACAGATACGCAGTATTTT. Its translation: CASSWPDRGKQTDTQYF.

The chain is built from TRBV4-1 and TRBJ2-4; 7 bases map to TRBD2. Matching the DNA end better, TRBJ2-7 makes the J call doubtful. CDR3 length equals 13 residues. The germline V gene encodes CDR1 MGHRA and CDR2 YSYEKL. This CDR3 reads CASSTGGNYEQYF. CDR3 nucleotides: TGCGCCAGCAGCACGGGGGGAAATTACGAGCAGTACTTC.

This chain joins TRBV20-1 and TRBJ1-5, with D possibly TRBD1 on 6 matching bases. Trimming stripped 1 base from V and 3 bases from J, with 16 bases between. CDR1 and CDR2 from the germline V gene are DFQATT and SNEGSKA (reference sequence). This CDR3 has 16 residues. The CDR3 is CSARVPRDKFNQPQHF. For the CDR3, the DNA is TGCAGTGCTAGAGTTCCCCGGGACAAATTCAATCAGCCCCAGCATTTT.

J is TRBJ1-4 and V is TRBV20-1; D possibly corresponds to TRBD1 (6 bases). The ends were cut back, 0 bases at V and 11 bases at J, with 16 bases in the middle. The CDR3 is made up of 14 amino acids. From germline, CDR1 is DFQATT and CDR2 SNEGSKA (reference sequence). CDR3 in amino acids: CSARDRPGVEKLFF. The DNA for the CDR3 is TGCAGTGCTAGAGATCGGCCAGGGGTGGAGAAACTGTTTTTT.

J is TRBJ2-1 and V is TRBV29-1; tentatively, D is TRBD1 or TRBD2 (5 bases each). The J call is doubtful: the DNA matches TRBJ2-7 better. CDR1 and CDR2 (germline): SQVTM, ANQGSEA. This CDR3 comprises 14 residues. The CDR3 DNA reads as TGCAGCGTGTCAACCGGGACGCTCTACAATGAGCAGTACTTC. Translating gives CSVSTGTLYNEQYF.